The 20 T cell receptor beta chains in this list originate from one sample, sequenced in a study of blood T cell repertoires in COVID-19. Profiling relied on immunoSEQ multiplex PCR, and the TCRdb table lists in-frame clones only, not all of them. Counted here are about 220,000 clones, 80% occurring once; the ten biggest clones make up around 13%. Input material: peripheral blood. These receptor sequences come from a human donor in a cohort sampled during active COVID-19.

This clone has only a few counts. This chain links TRBV6-5 with TRBJ2-1, with D perhaps given as TRBD1 or TRBD2 (5 bases each). The CDR3 has 11 residues. The germline CDR1 and CDR2 sequences are MNHEY and SVGAGI. Trimming stripped 4 bases from V and 14 bases from J, with 12 bases between. The CDR3 loop is CASSFSGLEFF. The CDR3 DNA reads TGTGCCAGCAGTTTCTCGGGGCTGGAGTTCTTC.

The CDR3 here is CAWSRTGGSANEKLFF. In nucleotides, the CDR3 is TGTGCCTGGTCGAGGACAGGGGGCTCGGCTAATGAAAAACTGTTTTTT. The V gene is TRBV30, the J gene TRBJ1-4; 11 positions match TRBD1. Germline lookup yields CDR1 GTSNPN and CDR2 SVGIG (reference sequence). CDR3 length: 16 amino acids. After removal of 5 bases from V and 3 bases from J, the junction contained 8 bases not matched to a gene.

The chain employs TRBV19 and TRBJ1-3, with D unclear. V was pared by 6 bases and J by 4 bases, with 10 bases between. The V gene's germline CDR1 is LNHDA and CDR2 SQIVND (reference sequence). This CDR3 is built from 13 residues. The CDR3 is CASRRESGNTIYF. CDR3 in DNA: TGTGCCAGTAGACGGGAATCGGGAAACACCATATATTTT.

In this sample, this clone turned up once. V usage is TRBV19 and J usage is TRBJ1-2, with 10 bases lining up with TRBD1. The V gene end was trimmed by 9 bases and the J gene end by 2 bases; junction bases not matched to a gene: 9. Germline CDR1 and CDR2: LNHDA and SQIVND (reference sequence). CDR3 length equals 15 residues. CDR3: CASRGRTGGNYGYTF. CDR3 bases: TGTGCCAGCCGGGGTAGGACAGGGGGAAACTATGGCTACACCTTC.

The V call is TRBV10-3, the J call TRBJ2-3; a possible D gene is TRBD2 (6 bases). Trimming took 8 bases from V and 4 from J, leaving 16 bases between them. Germline CDR1 ENHRY, CDR2 SYGVKD. The CDR3 runs to 14 residues. The CDR3 loop is CAIGPAGRADTQYF. For the CDR3, the DNA is TGTGCCATCGGACCGGCGGGACGAGCAGATACGCAGTATTTT.

The chain uses TRBV7-9 and TRBJ1-3; D uncertain. Looked up from germline, CDR1 is SEHNR and CDR2 is FQNEAQ (reference sequence). V dropped 5 bases and J dropped 4 bases, with 9 bases sitting between them. The CDR3 is made up of 13 amino acids. In nucleotides, the CDR3 is TGTGCCAGCAGCGAGTTTTCGGGAAACACCATATATTTT. Translated: CASSEFSGNTIYF.

The rearrangement links TRBV28 to TRBJ1-1; TRBD1 matches at 7 bases. J was trimmed by 1 base and V by 3 bases; bases with no gene match: 5. This CDR3 contains 15 residues. Germline CDR1 reads MDHEN; CDR2 reads SYDVKM. The CDR3: CASSFGDRENTEAFF. CDR3 coding DNA: TGTGCCAGCAGTTTCGGCGACAGGGAGAACACTGAAGCTTTCTTT.

This clone was recorded at least ten times. The rearrangement uses TRBV12-3 or TRBV12-4 and TRBJ2-1, with D perhaps TRBD1 (6 bases). V was clipped by 8 bases and J by 3 bases, with 11 bases between them. This CDR3 region has 13 residues. The CDR3 reads CASRDTLYNEQFF. As DNA, the CDR3 is TGTGCCAGCCGGGACACACTCTACAATGAGCAGTTCTTC.

The chain links TRBV28 to TRBJ1-2; unclear D gene. The CDR3 sequence is 11 residues long. CDR1 and CDR2 (germline): MDHEN, SYDVKM. The V end lost 8 bases, the J end lost 6 bases, and 10 bases lay between the germline ends. The CDR3 loop reads CASLVEHGYTF. The CDR3 DNA reads TGTGCCAGCCTCGTAGAACATGGCTACACCTTC.

This chain connects TRBV13 to TRBJ2-7; 7 nucleotides match TRBD1. The CDR3 covers 15 residues. The germline V gene has CDR1 PRHDT and CDR2 FYEKMQ (reference sequence). V lost 0 bases and J lost 3; bases outside the gene matches: 5. For the CDR3, the DNA is TGTGCCAGCAGCTTAGGCCTGGGACAGTACTACGAGCAGTACTTC. Amino acids: CASSLGLGQYYEQYF.

The rearrangement uses TRBV6-5 and TRBJ2-7, with 8 bases matching TRBD1. Germline CDR1 and CDR2: MNHEY and SVGAGI. This CDR3 has 14 amino acids. Trimming took 6 bases from V and 1 from J; bases not matched to a gene: 5. This CDR3 reads CASSLGQGSYEQYF. Written as DNA, the CDR3 is TGTGCCAGCAGCCTCGGACAGGGTTCCTACGAGCAGTACTTC.

The chain links TRBV12-3 or TRBV12-4 to TRBJ2-7; D remains unclear. Trimming left V 3 bases short and J 6 bases short, with 9 bases between. The CDR3 extends over 12 amino acids. CDR3 loop: CASSFQDPEQYF. The CDR3 DNA is TGTGCCAGCAGTTTTCAGGATCCCGAGCAGTACTTC.

The count of this clone is one. A much larger clone differs from this one at a single base, so this may be a read error. The same CDR3 arises from other DNA sequences in this sample as well. This rearrangement joins TRBV6-1 to TRBJ2-7; D remains ambiguous. The V end was cut by 2 bases, the J end by 3 bases, with 2 bases between. Germline V CDR1 and CDR2: MNHNS, SASEGT. The CDR3 has 11 residues. The CDR3 loop is CASSEYYEQYF. The CDR3 region has the DNA TGTGCCAGCAGTGAATACTACGAGCAGTACTTC.

V gene TRBV21-1 combines with J gene TRBJ2-7; the table's D call, TRBD1, has no DNA check behind it. TRBV21-1 is a pseudogene segment. The CDR3 consists of 16 residues. The CDR3 region has the DNA TGTGCCAGCAGCACGACCTACCGGGACAAAGCCTACGAGCAGTACTTC. Translating it yields CASSTTYRDKAYEQYF.

The chain uses TRBV5-4 and TRBJ2-2; TRBD1 matches at 10 bases. After removal of 2 bases from V and 1 base from J, the junction contained 2 bases not matched to a gene. The germline V gene encodes CDR1 SGHNT and CDR2 YYREEE (reference sequence). This CDR3 region has 16 residues. The CDR3 region has the DNA TGTGCCAGCAGCTTCGGGACAGGGGAGAACACCGGGGAGCTGTTTTTT. This codes for CASSFGTGENTGELFF.

This clone was detected only once. The chain uses TRBV7-2 and TRBJ1-4; the match to TRBD1 covers 8 bases. This CDR3 comprises 15 residues. Losses at the gene ends were 5 bases for V and 7 bases for J; bases not matched to a gene: 9. Germline V gene lookup returns CDR1 SGHTA and CDR2 FQGNSA. CDR3 sequence (DNA): TGTGCCAGCAGCCCCCTGACAGGGGATGGTGAAAAACTGTTTTTT. It is translated as CASSPLTGDGEKLFF.

The V gene is TRBV9, the J gene TRBJ1-1; maybe TRBD1 (5 bases). V lost 4 bases, J lost 7 bases, and 8 bases lay in between. The CDR3 totals 11 residues. Germline CDR1 reads SGDLS; CDR2 reads YYNGEE. The CDR3 region is CASSPGVEAFF. As DNA, the CDR3 is TGTGCCAGCAGCCCGGGGGTTGAAGCTTTCTTT.

The V call is TRBV3-1 (or the pseudogene TRBV3-2), the J call TRBJ2-1, with a possible D match to TRBD2 (6 bases). The CDR3 sequence is 16 residues long. V shed 2 bases and J shed 7 bases, with 18 bases lying between them. Germline CDR1 and CDR2: LGHDT and YNNKEL (reference sequence). As DNA, the CDR3 is TGTGCCAGCAGCCAACTAGCCAGTGTGGGAGGTAATGAGCAGTTCTTC. Its translation is CASSQLASVGGNEQFF.

The chain combines TRBV6-1 with TRBJ2-5; 9 positions agree with TRBD1. Germline values: CDR1 MNHNS, CDR2 SASEGT. V shed 2 bases, J shed 5 bases, and the junction held 6 bases outside the gene matches. The CDR3 totals 15 residues. CDR3 amino acids: CASSEIMGQGETQYF. CDR3 coding DNA: TGTGCCAGCAGTGAAATTATGGGACAGGGCGAGACCCAGTACTTC.

The rearrangement joins TRBV4-1 to TRBJ2-3; D might be TRBD2 (6 bases). V lost 4 bases to trimming and J lost 2 bases, with 16 bases between them. CDR1 is MGHRA and CDR2 is YSYEKL in the germline V gene. CDR3 size: 16 residues. The CDR3 is CASSPRASATTDTQYF. CDR3 sequence (DNA): TGCGCCAGCAGCCCGAGGGCTAGCGCGACCACAGATACGCAGTATTTT.